The 6 T cell receptor beta chains below all came from one sample that was sequenced in a study of T cells in Graves' hyperthyroidism and ophthalmopathy. Researchers took RNA transcripts and amplified the TCR beta CDR3 regions from them. Initially, a first-round RT-PCR of the TCR CDR3 employed the HTBI primer set. TCRdb passed the multiplex PCR reads through MiXCR, listing each CDR3 protein once. The sample lists almost 500,000 distinct CDR3 sequences; less than 25% were seen once. Specimen: blood. These receptors were obtained from a woman in her seventies with Graves' ophthalmopathy.

This clonotype has more than one count but fewer than ten. The V gene is TRBV7-2, the J gene TRBJ1-5; 8 bases line up with TRBD1. Germline lookup yields CDR1 SGHTA and CDR2 FQGNSA. This CDR3 is built from 16 residues. J gave up 7 bases and V 1 base, and 9 bases lay outside the gene matches. CDR3 DNA sequence: TGTGCCAGCAGCTTAGGGGCAGGGGGCCTAGGACAGCCCCAGCATTTT. Protein sequence: CASSLGAGGLGQPQHF.

This clonotype appeared a few times. The CDR3 bases are TGTGCCAGCAGGAGGGGACACACCGGGGAGCTGTTTTTT. Encoded protein: CASRRGHTGELFF. The chain has TRBV12-3 or TRBV12-4 and TRBJ2-2, with D tentatively TRBD1 or TRBD2 (5 bases each). V was shortened by 6 bases and J by 3 bases, with 8 bases between the two germline ends. This CDR3 contains 13 residues.

This clonotype came up a few times. In nucleotides, the CDR3 is TGTGCCAGCAGCTCAGGGACCACGACTGAGCAGTTCTTC. Translating gives CASSSGTTTEQFF. This chain connects TRBV3-1 to TRBJ2-1, with D perhaps TRBD1 or TRBD2 (5 bases each). Germline V lookup: CDR1 LGHDT, CDR2 YNNKEL (reference sequence). This CDR3 comprises 13 residues. V lost 5 bases and J 9 bases, leaving 14 bases between the germline ends.

This clonotype was seen ten or more times. The V call is TRBV2, the J call TRBJ1-1, with D maybe TRBD1 (5 bases). The CDR3 is 11 amino acids. V dropped 8 bases and J dropped 8 bases, with 12 bases sitting between them. Per germline, CDR1 SNHLY and CDR2 FYNNEI. The CDR3 nucleotides read TGTGCCAGCTCACTAGGGGACGAAGCTTTCTTT. Translation gives CASSLGDEAFF.

In regard to this clonotype: The junction shows a germline mismatch at one end, possibly a read error. In nucleotides, the CDR3 is TGTGCCGGCAGGGGGGACAGGGGGCGCACCGGGGAGCTGTTTTTT. This sequence encodes CAGRGDRGRTGELFF. V gene TRBV6-2 or TRBV6-3 combines with J gene TRBJ2-2; 12 nucleotides match TRBD1. Germline lookup yields CDR1 MNHEY and CDR2 SVGEGT. The CDR3 extends over 15 amino acids.

Here the CDR3 DNA reads TGTGCCAGCAGCTTACTTTGGAATAATTCACCCCTCCACTTT. It codes for CASSLLWNNSPLHF. This rearrangement joins TRBV7-2 to TRBJ1-6; D is uncertain. With 2 bases removed from V and 5 bases from J, the gap between germline ends came to 7 bases. The CDR3 consists of 14 residues. Per the germline V gene, CDR1 is SGHTA and CDR2 is FQGNSA.